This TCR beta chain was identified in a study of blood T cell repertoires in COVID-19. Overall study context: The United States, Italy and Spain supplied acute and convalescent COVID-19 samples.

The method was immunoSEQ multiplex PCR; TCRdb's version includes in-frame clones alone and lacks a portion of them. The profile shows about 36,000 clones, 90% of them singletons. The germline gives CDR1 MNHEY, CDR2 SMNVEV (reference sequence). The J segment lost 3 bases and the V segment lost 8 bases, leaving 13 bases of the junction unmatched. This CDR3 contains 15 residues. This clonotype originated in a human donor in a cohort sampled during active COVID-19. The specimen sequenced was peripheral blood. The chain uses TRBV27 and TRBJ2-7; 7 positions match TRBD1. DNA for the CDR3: TGTGCCAGCTCCCTCCGGCCGACAGGGATCTACGAGCAGTACTTC. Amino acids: CASSLRPTGIYEQYF.